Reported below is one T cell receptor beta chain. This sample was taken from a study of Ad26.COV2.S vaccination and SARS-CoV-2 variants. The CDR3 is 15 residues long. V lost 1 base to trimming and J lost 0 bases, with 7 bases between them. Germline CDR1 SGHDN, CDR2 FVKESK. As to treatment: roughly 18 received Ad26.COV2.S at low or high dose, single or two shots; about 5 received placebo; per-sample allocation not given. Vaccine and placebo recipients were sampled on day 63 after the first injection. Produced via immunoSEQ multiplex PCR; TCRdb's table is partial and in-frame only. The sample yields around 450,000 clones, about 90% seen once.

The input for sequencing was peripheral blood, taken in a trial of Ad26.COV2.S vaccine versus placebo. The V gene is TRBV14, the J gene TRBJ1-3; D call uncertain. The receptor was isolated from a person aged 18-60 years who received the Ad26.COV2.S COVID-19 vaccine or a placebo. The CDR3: CASSQAGSSGNTIYF. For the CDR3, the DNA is TGTGCCAGCAGCCAAGCGGGGAGCTCTGGAAACACCATATATTTT.